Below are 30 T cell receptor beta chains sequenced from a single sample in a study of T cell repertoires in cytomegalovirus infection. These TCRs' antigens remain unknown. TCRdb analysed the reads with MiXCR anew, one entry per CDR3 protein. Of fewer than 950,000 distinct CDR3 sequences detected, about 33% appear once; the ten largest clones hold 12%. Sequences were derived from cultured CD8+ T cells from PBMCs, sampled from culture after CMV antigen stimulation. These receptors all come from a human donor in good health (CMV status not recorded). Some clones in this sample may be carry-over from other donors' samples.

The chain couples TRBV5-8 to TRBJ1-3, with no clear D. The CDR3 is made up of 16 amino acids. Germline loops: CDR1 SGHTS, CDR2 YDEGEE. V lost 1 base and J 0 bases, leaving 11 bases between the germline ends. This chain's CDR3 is CASSLSRPGSGNTIYF. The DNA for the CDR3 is TGTGCCAGCAGCTTGTCGCGGCCTGGCTCTGGAAACACCATATATTTT.

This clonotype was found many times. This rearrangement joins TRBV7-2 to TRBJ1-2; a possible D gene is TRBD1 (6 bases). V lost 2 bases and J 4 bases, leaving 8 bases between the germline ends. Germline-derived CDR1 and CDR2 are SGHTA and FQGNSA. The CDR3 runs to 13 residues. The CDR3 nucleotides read TGTGCCAGCAGCTTAACAGGGACCTATGGCTACACCTTC. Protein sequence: CASSLTGTYGYTF.

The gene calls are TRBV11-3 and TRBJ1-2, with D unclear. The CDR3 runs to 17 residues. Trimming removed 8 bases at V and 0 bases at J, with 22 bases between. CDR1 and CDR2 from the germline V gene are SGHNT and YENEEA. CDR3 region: CASDLPLGRPANYGYTF. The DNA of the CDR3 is TGTGCCAGCGACCTTCCCTTAGGCAGACCCGCTAACTATGGCTACACCTTC.

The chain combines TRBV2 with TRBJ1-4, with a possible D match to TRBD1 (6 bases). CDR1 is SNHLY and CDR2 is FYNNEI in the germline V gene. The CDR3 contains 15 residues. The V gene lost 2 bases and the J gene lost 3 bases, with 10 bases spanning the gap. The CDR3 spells CASSEWGAANEKLFF. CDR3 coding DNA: TGTGCCAGCAGTGAATGGGGGGCTGCTAATGAAAAACTGTTTTTT.

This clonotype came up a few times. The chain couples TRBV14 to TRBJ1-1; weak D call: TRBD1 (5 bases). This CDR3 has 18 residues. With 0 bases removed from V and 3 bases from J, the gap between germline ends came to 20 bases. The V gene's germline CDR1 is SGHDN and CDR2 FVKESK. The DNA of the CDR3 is TGTGCCAGCAGCCAAGATTGGAGGGGAGACCACAAGTACACTGAAGCTTTCTTT. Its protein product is CASSQDWRGDHKYTEAFF.

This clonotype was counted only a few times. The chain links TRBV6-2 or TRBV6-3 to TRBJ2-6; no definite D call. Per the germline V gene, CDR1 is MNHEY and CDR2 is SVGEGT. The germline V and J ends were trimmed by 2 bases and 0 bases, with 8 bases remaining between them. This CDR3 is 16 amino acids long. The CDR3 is CASSYLAPSGANVLTF. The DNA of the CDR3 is TGTGCCAGCAGTTACCTGGCCCCCTCTGGGGCCAACGTCCTGACTTTC.

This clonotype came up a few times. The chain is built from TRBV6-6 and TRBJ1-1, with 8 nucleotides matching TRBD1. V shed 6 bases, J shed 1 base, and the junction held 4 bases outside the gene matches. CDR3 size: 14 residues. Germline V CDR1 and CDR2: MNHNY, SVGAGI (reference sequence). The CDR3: CASSSDRENTEAFF. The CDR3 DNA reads TGTGCCAGCAGCTCGGACAGGGAGAACACTGAAGCTTTCTTT.

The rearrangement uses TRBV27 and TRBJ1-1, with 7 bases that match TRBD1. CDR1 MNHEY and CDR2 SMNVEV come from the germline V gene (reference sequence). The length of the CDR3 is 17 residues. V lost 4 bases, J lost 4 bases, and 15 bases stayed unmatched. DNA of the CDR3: TGTGCCAGCAGTTCGACAGGGTCGGGGGTAGTAAGCACTGAAGCTTTCTTT. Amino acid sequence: CASSSTGSGVVSTEAFF.

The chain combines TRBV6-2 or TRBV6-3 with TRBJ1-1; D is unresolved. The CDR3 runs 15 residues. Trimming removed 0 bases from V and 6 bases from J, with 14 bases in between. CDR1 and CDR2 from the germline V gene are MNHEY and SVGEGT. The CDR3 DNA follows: TGTGCCAGCAGTTACTCGCATCGATATAGTTCTGAAGCTTTCTTT. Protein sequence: CASSYSHRYSSEAFF.

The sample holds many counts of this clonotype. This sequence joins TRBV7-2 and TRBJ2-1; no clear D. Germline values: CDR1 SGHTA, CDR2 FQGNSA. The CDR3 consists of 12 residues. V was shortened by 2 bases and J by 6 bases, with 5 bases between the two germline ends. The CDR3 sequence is CASSLFPNEQFF. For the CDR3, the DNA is TGTGCCAGCAGCTTATTCCCCAATGAGCAGTTCTTC.

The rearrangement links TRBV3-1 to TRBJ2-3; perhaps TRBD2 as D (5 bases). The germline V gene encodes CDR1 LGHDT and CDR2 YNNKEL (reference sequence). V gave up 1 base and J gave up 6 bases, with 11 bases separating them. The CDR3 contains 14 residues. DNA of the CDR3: TGTGCCAGCAGCCAAGGCCTAGCTTTCGATACGCAGTATTTT. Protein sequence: CASSQGLAFDTQYF.

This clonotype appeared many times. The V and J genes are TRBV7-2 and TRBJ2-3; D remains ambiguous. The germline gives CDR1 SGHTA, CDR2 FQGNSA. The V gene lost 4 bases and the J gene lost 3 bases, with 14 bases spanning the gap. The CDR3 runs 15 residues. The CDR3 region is CASSSPLQTTDTQYF. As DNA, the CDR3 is TGTGCCAGCAGCTCCCCCCTTCAGACTACAGATACGCAGTATTTT.

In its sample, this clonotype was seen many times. The CDR3 reads CASSMGSSNQPQHF. For the CDR3, the DNA is TGTGCCAGTAGTATGGGTAGTAGCAATCAGCCCCAGCATTTT. The rearrangement uses TRBV19 and TRBJ1-5; D gene uncertain. The V gene's germline CDR1 is LNHDA and CDR2 SQIVND (reference sequence). This CDR3 is 14 amino acids long. Trimming cost V 3 bases and J 0 bases, with 6 bases left between them.

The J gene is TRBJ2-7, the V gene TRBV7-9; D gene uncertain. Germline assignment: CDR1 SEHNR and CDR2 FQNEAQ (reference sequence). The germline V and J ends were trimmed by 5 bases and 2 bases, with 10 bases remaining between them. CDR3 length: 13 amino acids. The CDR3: CASSPPPAYEQYV. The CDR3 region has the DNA TGTGCCAGCAGCCCCCCGCCGGCCTACGAGCAGTACGTC.

The DNA of the CDR3 is TGTGCTAGTGGTTTGGTGGGGGCTAAAGGCTATGGCTACACCTTC. This encodes CASGLVGAKGYGYTF. The chain has TRBV12-5 and TRBJ1-2, with a weak D call TRBD1 (6 bases). CDR1 is LGHNT and CDR2 is FRNRAP in the germline V gene. The CDR3 has 15 amino acids. With 0 bases removed from V and 4 bases from J, the gap between germline ends came to 12 bases.

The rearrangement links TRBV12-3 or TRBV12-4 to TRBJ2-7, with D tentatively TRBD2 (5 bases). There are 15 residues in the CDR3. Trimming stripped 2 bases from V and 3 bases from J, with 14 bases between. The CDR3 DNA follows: TGTGCCAGCAGTTTAAGTCTACCGGGGAACTACGAGCAGTACTTC. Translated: CASSLSLPGNYEQYF.

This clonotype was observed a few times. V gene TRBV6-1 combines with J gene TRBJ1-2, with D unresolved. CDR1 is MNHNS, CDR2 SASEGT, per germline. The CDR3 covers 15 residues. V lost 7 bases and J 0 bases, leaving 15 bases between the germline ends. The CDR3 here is CASTLRALANYGYTF. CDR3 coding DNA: TGTGCCAGCACTCTAAGGGCCCTAGCTAACTATGGCTACACCTTC.

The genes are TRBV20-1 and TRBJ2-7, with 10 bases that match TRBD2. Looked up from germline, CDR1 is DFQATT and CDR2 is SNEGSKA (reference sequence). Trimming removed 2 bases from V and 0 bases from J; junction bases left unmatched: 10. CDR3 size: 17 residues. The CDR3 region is CSARRLAGEPDSYEQYF. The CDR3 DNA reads TGCAGTGCTAGACGCCTAGCGGGGGAACCAGACTCCTACGAGCAGTACTTC.

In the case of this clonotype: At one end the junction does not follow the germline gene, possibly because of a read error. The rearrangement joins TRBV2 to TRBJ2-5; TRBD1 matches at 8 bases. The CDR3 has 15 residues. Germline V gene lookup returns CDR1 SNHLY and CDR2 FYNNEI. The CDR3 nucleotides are TGTGCCAACAGTGAAGAAGGACAGGGCGGTGAGACCCAGTACTTC. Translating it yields CANSEEGQGGETQYF.

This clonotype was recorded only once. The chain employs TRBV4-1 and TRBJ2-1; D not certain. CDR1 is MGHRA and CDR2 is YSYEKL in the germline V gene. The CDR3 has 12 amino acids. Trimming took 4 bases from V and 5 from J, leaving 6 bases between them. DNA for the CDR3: TGCGCCAGCAGCCGGTCAGACAATGAGCAGTTCTTC. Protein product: CASSRSDNEQFF.

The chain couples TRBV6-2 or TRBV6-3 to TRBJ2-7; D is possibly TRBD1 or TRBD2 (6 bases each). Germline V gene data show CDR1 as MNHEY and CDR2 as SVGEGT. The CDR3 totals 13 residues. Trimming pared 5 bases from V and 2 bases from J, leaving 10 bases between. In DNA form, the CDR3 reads TGTGCCAGCAGTCGGGGGCTGGCCTACGAGCAGTACGTC. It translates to CASSRGLAYEQYV.

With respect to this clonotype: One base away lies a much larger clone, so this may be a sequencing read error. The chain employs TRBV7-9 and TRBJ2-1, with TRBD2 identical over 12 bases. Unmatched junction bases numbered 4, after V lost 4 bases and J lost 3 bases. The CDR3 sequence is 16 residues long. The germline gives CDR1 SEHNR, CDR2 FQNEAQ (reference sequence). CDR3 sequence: CASSYRLAGDYNEQFF. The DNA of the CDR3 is TGTGCCAGCAGCTACAGACTAGCGGGGGACTACAATGAGCAGTTCTTC. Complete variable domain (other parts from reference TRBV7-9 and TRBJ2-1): DTGVSQNPRHKITKRGQNVTFRCDPISEHNRLYWYRQTLGQGPEFLTYFQNEAQLEKSRLLSDRFSAERPKGSFSTLEIQRTEQGDSAMYLCASSYRLAGDYNEQFFGPGTRLTVL.

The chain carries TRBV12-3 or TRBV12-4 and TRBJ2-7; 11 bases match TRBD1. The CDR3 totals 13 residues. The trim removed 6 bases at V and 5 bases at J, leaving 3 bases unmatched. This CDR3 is CASSGQGAHEQYF. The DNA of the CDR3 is TGTGCCAGCAGCGGACAGGGGGCCCACGAGCAGTACTTC.

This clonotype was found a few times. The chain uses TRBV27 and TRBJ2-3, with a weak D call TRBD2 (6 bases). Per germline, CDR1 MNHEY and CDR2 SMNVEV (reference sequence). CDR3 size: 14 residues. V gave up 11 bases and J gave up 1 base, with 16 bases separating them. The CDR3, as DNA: TGTGCCGCATTCGGGGGTTGGGGCACAGATACGCAGTATTTT. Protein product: CAAFGGWGTDTQYF.

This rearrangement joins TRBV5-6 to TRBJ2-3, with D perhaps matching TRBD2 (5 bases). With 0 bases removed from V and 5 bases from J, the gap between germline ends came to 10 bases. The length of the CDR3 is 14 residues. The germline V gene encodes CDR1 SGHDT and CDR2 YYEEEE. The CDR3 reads CASSLDQAGDTQYF. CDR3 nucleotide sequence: TGTGCCAGCAGCTTGGACCAGGCGGGAGATACGCAGTATTTT.

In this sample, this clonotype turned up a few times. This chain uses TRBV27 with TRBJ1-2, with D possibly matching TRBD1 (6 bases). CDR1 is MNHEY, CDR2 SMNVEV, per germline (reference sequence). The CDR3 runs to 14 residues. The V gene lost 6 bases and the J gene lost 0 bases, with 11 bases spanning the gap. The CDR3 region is CASRPAGANYGYTF. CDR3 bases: TGTGCCAGCAGGCCCGCAGGGGCTAACTATGGCTACACCTTC.

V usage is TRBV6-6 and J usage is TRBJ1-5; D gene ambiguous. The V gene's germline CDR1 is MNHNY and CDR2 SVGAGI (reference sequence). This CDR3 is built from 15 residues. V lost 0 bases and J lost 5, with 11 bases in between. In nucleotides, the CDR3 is TGTGCCAGCAGTTACTCCGGGGTTGGGGATCAGCCCCAGCATTTT. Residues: CASSYSGVGDQPQHF.

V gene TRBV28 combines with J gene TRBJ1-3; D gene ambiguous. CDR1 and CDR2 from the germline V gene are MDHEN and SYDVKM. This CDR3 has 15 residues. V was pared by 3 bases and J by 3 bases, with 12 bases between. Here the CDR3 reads CASSFWPPGGNTIYF. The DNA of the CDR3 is TGTGCCAGCAGTTTCTGGCCTCCCGGTGGAAACACCATATATTTT.

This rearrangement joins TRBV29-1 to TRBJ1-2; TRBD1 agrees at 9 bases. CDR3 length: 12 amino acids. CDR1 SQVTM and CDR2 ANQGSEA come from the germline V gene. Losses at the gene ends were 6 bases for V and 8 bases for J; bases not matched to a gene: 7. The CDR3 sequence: CSVDGQGQGYTF. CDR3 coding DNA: TGCAGCGTGGACGGACAGGGGCAGGGCTACACCTTC.

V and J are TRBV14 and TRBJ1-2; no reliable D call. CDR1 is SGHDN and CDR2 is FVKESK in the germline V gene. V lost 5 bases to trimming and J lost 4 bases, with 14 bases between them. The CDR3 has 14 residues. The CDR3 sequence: CASSEIGSLYGYTF. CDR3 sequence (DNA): TGTGCCAGCAGCGAAATCGGGTCCCTCTATGGCTACACCTTC.